This T cell receptor beta chain came from a study of T-cell reconstitution after alpha-beta-depleted transplantation in children. Study-level points and caveats: One year post-transplant, T-cell counts and diversity were largely derived from T cells produced anew.

Unique molecular identifiers were used to barcode this TCRbeta library. In TCRdb, the PCR reads were re-called with MiXCR into one record per CDR3 protein. Among about 97,000 distinct CDR3 sequences, 4.5% to 7.5% were seen once, and the ten largest hold roughly 6.1%. This clonotype was seen at least ten times. No antigen is known for it. Germline V gene lookup returns CDR1 MGHRA and CDR2 YSYEKL. Trimming stripped 0 bases from V and 2 bases from J, with 17 bases between. The CDR3 length is 17 residues. This sequence originates from a female patient aged 2 to 10 who had a stem cell transplant for Fanconi anemia, so the T cells may come from the graft donor. The sequencing here drew on PBMCs, mostly from graft donor cells, taken 60 days after TCRalphabeta/CD19-depleted stem cell transplant. V and J are TRBV4-1 and TRBJ2-7; the D gene could be TRBD1 or TRBD2 (6 bases each). DNA of the CDR3: TGCGCCAGCAGCCAAGATTCCGGGGGCCCGGTTACCTACGAGCAGTACTTC. Translation: CASSQDSGGPVTYEQYF.